Shown below are 26 T cell receptor beta chains from a single sample sequenced in a study of cytomegalovirus exposure and HLA in healthy donors. Primers for the PCR totalled 60 Vbeta and 13 Jbeta. Method: immunoSEQ multiplex PCR; TCRdb's copy keeps in-frame clones and lacks some. In the table there are roughly 76,000 clones, 70% to 85% of which are singletons. Sequencing was done on a sample of PBMCs. These receptors all stem from a man aged 30 to 39 in good health and CMV-seronegative.

This rearrangement joins TRBV5-6 to TRBJ2-1, with TRBD2 matching 7 bases. The CDR3 has 14 residues. The V gene end was trimmed by 5 bases and the J gene end by 9 bases; junction bases not matched to a gene: 11. CDR1 SGHDT and CDR2 YYEEEE come from the germline V gene. For the CDR3, the DNA is TGTGCCAGCAGACGCGGGAGCGGGATGGGTGAGCAGTTCTTC. Protein: CASRRGSGMGEQFF.

V is TRBV21-1 and J is TRBJ2-2; the DNA was not used to check the table's D call, TRBD1. TRBV21-1 is a pseudogene. CDR3 size: 16 residues. The CDR3 bases are TGTGCCAGCATCACCCCCCCAGGGAAGAACACCGGGGAGCTGTTTTTT. Protein sequence: CASITPPGKNTGELFF.

The gene calls are TRBV7-3 and TRBJ2-1, with 8 positions matching TRBD2. The CDR3 extends over 15 amino acids. After removal of 3 bases from V and 5 bases from J, the junction contained 6 bases not matched to a gene. Germline CDR1 is SGHTA and CDR2 is FQGTGA. The DNA for the CDR3 is TGTGCCAGCAGCTTCGGACTAGCTGGCGACAATGAGCAGTTCTTC. It codes for CASSFGLAGDNEQFF.

A single count supports this clone. The rearrangement joins TRBV5-4 to TRBJ2-3; 14 positions match TRBD2. Looked up from germline, CDR1 is SGHNT and CDR2 is YYREEE (reference sequence). The CDR3 length is 18 residues. V lost 4 bases to trimming and J lost 3 bases; unmatched junction nucleotides: 10. This CDR3 reads CASSLRWTSGRYTDTQYF. Here the CDR3 DNA reads TGTGCCAGCAGCCTCCGTTGGACTAGCGGGAGGTATACAGATACGCAGTATTTT.

The chain's CDR3 is CASSYGQGFGYTF. CDR3 bases: TGTGCCAGCAGCTACGGACAGGGCTTTGGCTACACCTTC. V usage is TRBV7-3 and J usage is TRBJ1-2, with 8 bases fitting TRBD1. CDR1 is SGHTA and CDR2 is FQGTGA in the germline V gene. The CDR3 covers 13 residues. Unmatched junction bases numbered 5, after V lost 4 bases and J lost 7 bases.

The CDR3 is CASSSGSRGCGYTF. For the CDR3, the DNA is TGTGCCAGCAGTTCGGGGTCTAGAGGGTGTGGCTACACCTTC. V is TRBV28 and J is TRBJ1-2; D gene unclear. The CDR3 contains 14 residues. Germline CDR1 reads MDHEN; CDR2 reads SYDVKM. The V end lost 4 bases, the J end lost 7 bases, and 16 bases lay between the germline ends.

This clone was counted only a few times. The J gene is TRBJ1-4, the V gene TRBV4-1; possible D gene TRBD1, 6 bases. The ends were cut back, 0 bases at V and 8 bases at J, with 13 bases in the middle. Germline lookup yields CDR1 MGHRA and CDR2 YSYEKL. This CDR3 is 15 amino acids long. CDR3 nucleotide sequence: TGCGCCAGCAGCCAAGATCAGGGGATTGGAGAAAAACTGTTTTTT. Translating gives CASSQDQGIGEKLFF.

This sequence joins TRBV6-1 and TRBJ1-1, with a tentative D call TRBD1 (6 bases). Germline assignment: CDR1 MNHNS and CDR2 SASEGT. The ends were cut back, 8 bases at V and 0 bases at J, with 13 bases in the middle. The CDR3 length is 14 residues. Written as DNA, the CDR3 is TGTGCCAGCGAACCGACAGGCCTGAACACTGAAGCTTTCTTT. This encodes CASEPTGLNTEAFF.

V and J are TRBV7-2 and TRBJ2-5; D not certain. CDR3 length equals 13 residues. Germline assignment: CDR1 SGHTA and CDR2 FQGNSA. Trimming removed 3 bases at V and 2 bases at J, with 7 bases between. The CDR3 sequence: CASSFSLQETQYF. The CDR3 nucleotides are TGTGCCAGCAGCTTCAGTTTACAAGAGACCCAGTACTTC.

CDR3 DNA: TGTGCCAGCAGCCGACCTCCAGGGACTGGAAACACCATATATTTT. Its protein product is CASSRPPGTGNTIYF. The chain couples TRBV6-5 to TRBJ1-3, with D tentatively TRBD1 (5 bases). Germline V gene lookup returns CDR1 MNHEY and CDR2 SVGAGI. The CDR3 has 15 amino acids. V dropped 6 bases and J dropped 2 bases, with 14 bases sitting between them.

CDR3 loop: CASSPGGYTEAFF. Written as DNA, the CDR3 is TGTGCCAGCAGCCCCGGGGGTTACACTGAAGCTTTCTTT. This chain connects TRBV7-2 to TRBJ1-1; the D gene is possibly TRBD1 (5 bases). The CDR3 has 13 residues. CDR1 and CDR2 (germline): SGHTA, FQGNSA. Trimming took off 5 bases at V and 3 bases at J, with 10 bases between the two ends.

This rearrangement joins TRBV4-2 to TRBJ1-1; 7 bases are shared with TRBD1. Germline V lookup: CDR1 LGHNA, CDR2 YNFKEQ. V shed 4 bases, J shed 5 bases, and the junction held 13 bases outside the gene matches. This CDR3 is built from 16 residues. The CDR3 DNA reads as TGTGCCAGCAGCCGTTTCACCGGGACAGAGGTGACTGAAGCTTTCTTT. Translated, it gives CASSRFTGTEVTEAFF.

J is TRBJ2-1 and V is TRBV29-1; D is undetermined. This CDR3 has 17 residues. Germline-derived CDR1 and CDR2 are SQVTM and ANQGSEA. V was trimmed by 6 bases and J by 1 base, leaving 22 bases between them. This CDR3 is CSVENTWRSESYNEQFF. The CDR3 nucleotides are TGCAGCGTGGAGAACACGTGGCGTTCAGAATCCTACAATGAGCAGTTCTTC.

The V gene is TRBV5-1, the J gene TRBJ2-5; 11 bases line up with TRBD2. V lost 4 bases, J lost 2 bases, and 4 bases stayed unmatched. The CDR3 has 15 amino acids. CDR1 and CDR2 (germline): SGHRS, YFSETQ. The CDR3, as DNA: TGCGCCAGCAGCCCTCGACTAGCGGGACAAGAGACCCAGTACTTC. Amino acids: CASSPRLAGQETQYF.

This clone was counted only a few times. The chain recombines TRBV18 with TRBJ1-1, with D perhaps matching TRBD1 (5 bases). In germline, CDR1 is KGHSH, CDR2 LQKENI. This CDR3 comprises 15 residues. The V end was cut by 3 bases, the J end by 3 bases, with 14 bases between. The chain's CDR3 is CASSPRKGRDTEAFF. The CDR3 coding sequence is TGTGCCAGCTCACCCCGAAAGGGGAGGGACACTGAAGCTTTCTTT. Variable domain in full (rest from reference TRBV18 and TRBJ1-1): NAGVMQNPRHLVRRRGQEARLRCSPMKGHSHVYWYRQLPEEGLKFMVYLQKENIIDESGMPKERFSAEFPKEGPSILRIQQVVRGDSAAYFCASSPRKGRDTEAFFGQGTRLTVV.

This clone was seen just once. This chain connects TRBV7-9 to TRBJ2-7; D might be TRBD2 (6 bases). The CDR3 extends over 12 amino acids. Per germline, CDR1 SEHNR and CDR2 FQNEAQ (reference sequence). V lost 5 bases and J 7 bases, leaving 12 bases between the germline ends. CDR3 bases: TGTGCCAGCAGCCCTCCGGGGAGGGAGCAGTACTTC. Protein: CASSPPGREQYF.

The chain couples TRBV5-1 to TRBJ2-1; 14 nucleotides line up with TRBD2. The trim removed 10 bases at V and 5 bases at J, leaving 8 bases unmatched. In germline, CDR1 is SGHRS, CDR2 YFSETQ. This CDR3 comprises 15 residues. The CDR3 DNA is TGCGCCTGCGCCAGACTAGCGGGAGGGGACAATGAGCAGTTCTTC. Encoded protein: CACARLAGGDNEQFF. Combining the CDR3 with reference TRBV5-1 and TRBJ2-1 gives the whole variable domain KAGVTQTPRYLIKTRGQQVTLSCSPISGHRSVSWYQQTPGQGLQFLFEYFSETQRNKGNFPGRFSGRQFSNSRSEMNVSTLELGDSALYLCACARLAGGDNEQFFGPGTRLTVL.

Notes on this clone: The junction departs from germline at one end; a sequencing error may be responsible. The rearrangement joins TRBV4-2 to TRBJ2-2, with 8 bases fitting TRBD2. CDR1 and CDR2 (germline): LGHNA, YNFKEQ. The CDR3 contains 16 residues. The CDR3 bases are TGTGCCCGCAGTCCAAATCGGGGGGGGGACCCCGGGGAGCTGTTTTTT. It translates to CARSPNRGGDPGELFF.

This chain uses TRBV9 with TRBJ2-7; 9 bases agree with TRBD1. V lost 2 bases and J lost 4; bases outside the gene matches: 10. The CDR3 is 16 residues long. Germline assignment: CDR1 SGDLS and CDR2 YYNGEE. CDR3 amino acids: CASSVNPLGQGYEQYF. The CDR3 DNA is TGTGCCAGCAGCGTCAACCCGTTGGGACAGGGATACGAGCAGTACTTC.

The chain is built from TRBV19 and TRBJ2-4; D ambiguous. There are 14 residues in the CDR3. Trimming shortened V by 0 bases and J by 7 bases, and 10 bases separated the two germline ends. CDR1 and CDR2 (germline): LNHDA, SQIVND (reference sequence). The CDR3 here is CASSIDTSVNIQYF. CDR3 DNA: TGTGCCAGTAGTATAGATACTTCCGTTAACATTCAGTACTTC.

V usage is TRBV5-4 and J usage is TRBJ1-1; possible D gene TRBD1, 6 bases. Trimming stripped 2 bases from V and 5 bases from J, with 13 bases between. CDR1 and CDR2 from the germline V gene are SGHNT and YYREEE (reference sequence). CDR3 length: 14 residues. The CDR3 sequence is CASSFAQGGTEAFF. As DNA, the CDR3 is TGTGCCAGCAGCTTCGCACAGGGTGGGACTGAAGCTTTCTTT. Supplemented by reference TRBV5-4 and TRBJ1-1, the full variable domain reads ETGVTQSPTHLIKTRGQQVTLRCSSQSGHNTVSWYQQALGQGPQFIFQYYREEENGRGNFPPRFSGLQFPNYSSELNVNALELDDSALYLCASSFAQGGTEAFFGQGTRLTVV.

This chain connects TRBV7-9 to TRBJ1-5, with D possibly matching TRBD1 (6 bases). The CDR3 sequence is 13 residues long. Germline V gene sequence: CDR1 SEHNR, CDR2 FQNEAQ (reference sequence). Deletions cut 5 bases from V and 6 bases from J, with 11 bases between. For the CDR3, the DNA is TGTGCCAGCAGCCCGACAGGAGCTCAGCCCCAGCATTTT. Protein sequence: CASSPTGAQPQHF.

This clone appeared once. V usage is TRBV19 and J usage is TRBJ1-1; perhaps TRBD1 as D (6 bases). Trimming cost V 4 bases and J 6 bases, with 15 bases left between them. The CDR3 is made up of 14 amino acids. The germline V gene encodes CDR1 LNHDA and CDR2 SQIVND (reference sequence). The CDR3 loop reads CASSSDRRNAEAFF. DNA of the CDR3: TGTGCCAGTAGTAGCGACAGGCGAAACGCTGAAGCTTTCTTT.

The rearrangement joins TRBV4-3 to TRBJ2-5; 8 bases line up with TRBD2. V dropped 8 bases and J dropped 5; count of bases not matched to a gene: 13. This CDR3 is built from 15 residues. The germline V gene encodes CDR1 LGHNA and CDR2 YSLEER. CDR3 sequence (DNA): TGCGCCAGCTCCACCGGGGGCGGGAGGCCTGAGACCCAGTACTTC. Translating it yields CASSTGGGRPETQYF.

The chain employs TRBV5-1 and TRBJ1-5; 8 bases map to TRBD1. The CDR3 covers 15 residues. J lost 6 bases, V lost 7 bases, and 12 bases had no gene match. The germline V gene has CDR1 SGHRS and CDR2 YFSETQ. In DNA, the CDR3 is TGCGCCAGCGCCGCCCTCCCAGGGGGCGGTCAGCCCCAGCATTTT. Protein sequence: CASAALPGGGQPQHF.

This clone was seen a single time. The chain combines TRBV2 with TRBJ1-4, with D possibly matching TRBD1 (5 bases). This CDR3 is 15 amino acids long. V shed 2 bases and J shed 3 bases, with 10 bases lying between them. Germline-derived CDR1 and CDR2 are SNHLY and FYNNEI. The CDR3 region is CASSERRGANEKLFF. In DNA, the CDR3 is TGTGCCAGCAGTGAAAGGAGGGGTGCTAATGAAAAACTGTTTTTT.